This T cell receptor (beta chain) was sequenced during a study of blood T cell repertoires in COVID-19. Background on the study: There were acute and convalescent COVID-19 samples, and they came from the United States, Italy and Spain.

Profiled with immunoSEQ multiplex PCR; TCRdb holds only in-frame clones, not every one. Of hundreds of thousands of clones listed, approximately 90% are singletons. This CDR3 spans 16 amino acids. The germline CDR1 and CDR2 sequences are SGHNT and YYREEE (reference sequence). J gave up 6 bases and V 2 bases, and 7 bases lay outside the gene matches. Sequenced: PBMCs or T cells enriched from blood (not recorded which). V gene TRBV5-4 combines with J gene TRBJ2-3, with 12 nucleotides matching TRBD1. The sequence came from a man in his thirties or forties who had recovered from COVID-19. This CDR3 reads CASSFYGTGGGDTQYF. Here the CDR3 DNA reads TGTGCCAGCAGCTTTTACGGGACAGGGGGCGGGGATACGCAGTATTTT.